Following are 8 T cell receptor beta chains from one sample sequenced in a study of shared clonotypes between healthy human individuals. TCRdb's table, derived via immunoSEQ multiplex PCR, lists solely in-frame clones and lacks some. The table includes about 530,000 clones, almost 97% detected once. The sequenced material came from naive CD4+ T cells sorted from blood. The subset is: CD45RA+ positively selected. The receptors stem from a woman aged 25 to 39 in good health.

The J gene is TRBJ2-3, the V gene TRBV11-2, with TRBD2 as a possible D gene (6 bases). Trimming stripped 5 bases from V and 1 base from J, with 13 bases between. The germline CDR1 and CDR2 sequences are SGHAT and FQNNGV. This CDR3 contains 15 residues. The CDR3 region is CASSLRGGRTDTQYF. For the CDR3, the DNA is TGTGCCAGCAGCCTACGGGGAGGACGCACAGATACGCAGTATTTT.

The chain employs TRBV19 and TRBJ1-1; D uncertain. Deletions cut 7 bases from V and 2 bases from J, with 11 bases between. Germline CDR1 LNHDA, CDR2 SQIVND (reference sequence). This CDR3 spans 13 amino acids. CDR3 DNA sequence: TGTGCCAGTACGCGAGAAGGAAACACTGAAGCTTTCTTT. This sequence encodes CASTREGNTEAFF.

This sequence joins TRBV5-5 and TRBJ1-1; D gene unclear. The CDR3 is 14 residues long. V lost 6 bases and J lost 0, with 12 bases in between. In germline, CDR1 is SGHKS, CDR2 YYEKEE (reference sequence). The DNA for the CDR3 is TGTGCCAGCAACGACGAACATTTGAACACTGAAGCTTTCTTT. Translated: CASNDEHLNTEAFF.

The rearrangement joins TRBV7-8 to TRBJ2-7, with D unclear. V shed 1 base and J shed 3 bases, with 10 bases lying between them. The CDR3 sequence is 14 residues long. CDR1 SGHVS and CDR2 FQNEAQ come from the germline V gene. CDR3 sequence (DNA): TGTGCCAGCAGCTTAGGGAGTGTTAGCTACGAGCAGTACTTC. It codes for CASSLGSVSYEQYF.

The chain carries TRBV6-6 and TRBJ1-1; a weak D match, TRBD1 (5 bases). Germline-derived CDR1 and CDR2 are MNHNY and SVGAGI (reference sequence). This CDR3 has 15 amino acids. V gave up 0 bases and J gave up 0 bases, with 8 bases separating them. CDR3 amino acids: CASSYSQAVNTEAFF. The CDR3 nucleotides are TGTGCCAGCAGTTACTCACAGGCTGTGAACACTGAAGCTTTCTTT.

The sample holds one count of this clone. The rearrangement joins TRBV28 to TRBJ1-2, with TRBD1 matching over 10 bases. Germline CDR1 reads MDHEN; CDR2 reads SYDVKM. The CDR3 consists of 15 residues. V trimming: 6 bases; J trimming: 3 bases; junction bases outside the gene matches: 7. The CDR3 here is CASSPGTGVDYGYTF. For the CDR3, the DNA is TGTGCCAGCAGCCCAGGGACAGGGGTAGACTATGGCTACACCTTC.

V and J are TRBV19 and TRBJ2-7, with a weak D call TRBD2 (5 bases). This CDR3 has 13 amino acids. CDR1 LNHDA and CDR2 SQIVND come from the germline V gene (reference sequence). Trimming shortened V by 3 bases and J by 6 bases, and 12 bases separated the two germline ends. As DNA, the CDR3 is TGTGCCAGTAGTATTCCCCCCGAGGGCGAGCAGTACTTC. Translation gives CASSIPPEGEQYF.

The V gene is TRBV11-2, the J gene TRBJ2-2; D is perhaps TRBD1 (6 bases). Trimming left V 2 bases short and J 7 bases short, with 20 bases between. CDR3 length: 17 residues. Germline CDR1 and CDR2: SGHAT and FQNNGV. The CDR3 region is CASSLKLTGYYGGELFF. CDR3 DNA: TGTGCCAGCAGCTTAAAGCTAACAGGGTATTATGGCGGGGAGCTGTTTTTT.